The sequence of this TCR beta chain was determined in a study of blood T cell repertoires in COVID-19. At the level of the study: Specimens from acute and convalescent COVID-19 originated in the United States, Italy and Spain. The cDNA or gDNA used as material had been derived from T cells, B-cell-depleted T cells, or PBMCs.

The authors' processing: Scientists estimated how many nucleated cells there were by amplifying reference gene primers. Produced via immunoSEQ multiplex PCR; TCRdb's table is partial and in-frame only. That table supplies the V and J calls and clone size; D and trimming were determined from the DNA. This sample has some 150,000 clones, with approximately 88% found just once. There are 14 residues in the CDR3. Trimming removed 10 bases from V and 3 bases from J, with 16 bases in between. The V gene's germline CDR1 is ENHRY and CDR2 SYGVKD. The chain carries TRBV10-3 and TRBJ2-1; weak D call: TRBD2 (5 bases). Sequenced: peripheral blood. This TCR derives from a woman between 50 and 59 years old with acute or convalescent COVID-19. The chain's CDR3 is CATKRLSDYNEQFF. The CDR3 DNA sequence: TGTGCCACCAAGCGGTTATCGGACTACAATGAGCAGTTCTTC.